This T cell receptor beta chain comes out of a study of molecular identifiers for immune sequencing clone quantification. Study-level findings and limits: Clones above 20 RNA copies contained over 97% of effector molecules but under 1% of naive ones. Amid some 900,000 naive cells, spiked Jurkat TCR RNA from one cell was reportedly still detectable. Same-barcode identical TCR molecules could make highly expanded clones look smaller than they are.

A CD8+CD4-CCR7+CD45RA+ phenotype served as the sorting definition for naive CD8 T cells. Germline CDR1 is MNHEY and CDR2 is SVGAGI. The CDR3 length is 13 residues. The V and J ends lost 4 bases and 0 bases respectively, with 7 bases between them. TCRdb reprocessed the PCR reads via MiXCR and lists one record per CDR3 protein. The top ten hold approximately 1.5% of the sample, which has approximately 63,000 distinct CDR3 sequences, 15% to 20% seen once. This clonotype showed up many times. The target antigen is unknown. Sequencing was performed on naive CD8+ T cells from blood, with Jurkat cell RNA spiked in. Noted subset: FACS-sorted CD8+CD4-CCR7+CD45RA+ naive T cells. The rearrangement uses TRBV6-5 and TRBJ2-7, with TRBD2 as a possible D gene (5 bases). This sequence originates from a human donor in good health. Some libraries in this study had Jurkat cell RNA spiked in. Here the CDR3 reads CASSFTSSYEQYF. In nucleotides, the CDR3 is TGTGCCAGCAGTTTTACTAGCTCCTACGAGCAGTACTTC.